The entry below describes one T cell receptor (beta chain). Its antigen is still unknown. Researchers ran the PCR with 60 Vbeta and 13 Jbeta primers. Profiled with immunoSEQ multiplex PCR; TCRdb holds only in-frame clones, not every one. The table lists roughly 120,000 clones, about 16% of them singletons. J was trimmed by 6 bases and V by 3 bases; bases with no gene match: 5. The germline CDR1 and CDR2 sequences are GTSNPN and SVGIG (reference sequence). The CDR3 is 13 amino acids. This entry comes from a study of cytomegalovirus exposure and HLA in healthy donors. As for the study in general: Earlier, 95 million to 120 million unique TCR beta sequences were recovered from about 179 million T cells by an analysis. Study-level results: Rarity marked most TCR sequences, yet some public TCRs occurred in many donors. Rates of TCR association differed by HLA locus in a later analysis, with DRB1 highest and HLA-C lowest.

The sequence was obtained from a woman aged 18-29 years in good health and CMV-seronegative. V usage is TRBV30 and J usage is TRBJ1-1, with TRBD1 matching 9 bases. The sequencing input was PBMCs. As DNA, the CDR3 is TGTGCCTGGAGGGGACAGGGCGAGGCTGAAGCTTTCTTT. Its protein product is CAWRGQGEAEAFF.